This T cell receptor (beta chain) derives from a study of blood T cell repertoires in COVID-19. Study information: COVID-19 samples, acute and convalescent, were from the United States, Italy and Spain. Nucleic acid was either cDNA or gDNA, and it came from T cells, B-cell-depleted T cells, or PBMCs.

Authors' analysis steps: Counts of nucleated cells, estimated from reference gene primer amplification, were obtained. Repertoires were generated with immunoSEQ multiplex PCR, while TCRdb's copy carries only in-frame clones and drops some. V and J calls and clone size come straight from that table; D and trimming were deduced from the DNA. The sample holds some 230,000 clones; around four fifths are singletons and the top ten take roughly 5.3%. CDR1 is MNHNS and CDR2 is SASEGT in the germline V gene. After removal of 6 bases from V and 3 bases from J, the junction contained 9 bases not matched to a gene. The CDR3 runs to 15 residues.

The origin of this receptor is a woman between 55 and 75 years old who had recovered from COVID-19. The sample was peripheral blood. The chain carries TRBV6-1 and TRBJ2-3; the match to TRBD1 covers 7 bases. The CDR3 DNA reads as TGTGCCAGCAGCCAGACAGGGTCGAGAACAGATACGCAGTATTTT. Its translation is CASSQTGSRTDTQYF.